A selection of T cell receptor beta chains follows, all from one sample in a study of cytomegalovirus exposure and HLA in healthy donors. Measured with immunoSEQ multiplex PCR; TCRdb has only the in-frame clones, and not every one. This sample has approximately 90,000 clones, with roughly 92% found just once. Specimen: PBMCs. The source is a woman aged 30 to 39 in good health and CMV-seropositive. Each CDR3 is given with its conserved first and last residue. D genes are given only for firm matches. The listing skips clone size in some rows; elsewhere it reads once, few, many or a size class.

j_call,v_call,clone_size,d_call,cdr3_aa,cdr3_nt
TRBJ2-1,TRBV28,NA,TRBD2,CASSWVGTSGRGTRNEQFF,TGTGCCAGCAGTTGGGTGGGGACTAGCGGGAGGGGTACGCGCAATGAGCAGTTCTTC
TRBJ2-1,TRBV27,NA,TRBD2,CASSFSYTSGRYNEQFF,TGTGCCAGCAGTTTTTCTTATACTAGCGGGAGATACAATGAGCAGTTCTTC
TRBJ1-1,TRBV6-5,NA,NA,CASVRDTEAFF,TGTGCCAGTGTGCGGGACACTGAAGCTTTCTTT
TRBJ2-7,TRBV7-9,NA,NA,CASSLSGHKNYEQYF,TGTGCCAGCAGCCTTTCGGGACACAAAAACTACGAGCAGTACTTC
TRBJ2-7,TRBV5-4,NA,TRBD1,CASRRPGQGEDEQYF,TGTGCCAGCAGACGCCCGGGACAGGGGGAGGACGAGCAGTACTTC
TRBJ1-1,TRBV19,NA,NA,CASAGQAKNTEAFF,TGTGCCAGTGCGGGCCAGGCCAAGAACACTGAAGCTTTCTTT
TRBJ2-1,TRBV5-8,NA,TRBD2,CASSLGLAVNNEQFF,TGTGCCAGCAGCTTAGGGCTAGCGGTAAACAATGAGCAGTTCTTC
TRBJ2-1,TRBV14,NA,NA,CASSQEFVGVGGNEQFF,TGTGCCAGCAGCCAAGAATTTGTGGGAGTGGGAGGTAATGAGCAGTTCTTC
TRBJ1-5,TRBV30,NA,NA,CAWSAGTASGQPQHF,TGTGCCTGGAGCGCAGGGACTGCTTCGGGTCAGCCCCAGCATTTT
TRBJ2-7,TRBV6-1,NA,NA,CASSEAWQGGYEQYF,TGTGCCAGCAGTGAAGCTTGGCAGGGGGGCTACGAGCAGTACTTC
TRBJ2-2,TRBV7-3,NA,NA,CASSAQSSGELFF,TGTGCCAGCAGCGCACAGAGTTCCGGGGAGCTGTTTTTT
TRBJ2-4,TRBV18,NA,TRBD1,CASSRGQGLAKNIQYF,TGTGCCAGCTCACGCGGACAGGGGCTAGCCAAAAACATTCAGTACTTC
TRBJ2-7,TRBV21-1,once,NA,CASSTRGSQPYEQYF,TGTGCCAGCAGCACCAGGGGGTCCCAACCCTACGAGCAGTACTTC
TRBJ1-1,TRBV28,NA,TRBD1,CASSLPPGQGSGNTEAFF,TGTGCCAGCAGTCTACCGCCGGGACAGGGAAGTGGGAACACTGAAGCTTTCTTT
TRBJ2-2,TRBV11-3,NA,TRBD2,CASSSTNPRLAGGTGELFF,TGTGCCAGCAGCTCAACAAACCCACGACTAGCGGGGGGCACCGGGGAGCTGTTTTTT
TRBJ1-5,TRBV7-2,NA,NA,CASSLKSGRPQHF,TGTGCCAGCAGCTTAAAATCTGGGCGACCCCAGCATTTT
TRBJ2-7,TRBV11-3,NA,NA,CASSQDSVSLQYF,TGTGCCAGCAGCCAAGATAGCGTTAGCTTGCAGTACTTC
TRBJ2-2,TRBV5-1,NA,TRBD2,CASSYNPREIPGELFF,TGCGCCAGCAGTTACAACCCGCGGGAGATCCCCGGGGAGCTGTTTTTT
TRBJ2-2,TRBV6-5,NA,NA,CASSRGNTGELFF,TGTGCCAGCAGCAGGGGTAACACCGGGGAGCTGTTTTTT
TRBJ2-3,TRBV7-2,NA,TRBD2,CASRRLAGGRDTQYF,TGTGCCAGCAGGCGCCTAGCGGGAGGACGAGATACGCAGTATTTT
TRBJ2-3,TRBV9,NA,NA,CASSVGPLLRDTQYF,TGTGCCAGCAGCGTAGGTCCCCTCCTCCGAGATACGCAGTATTTT
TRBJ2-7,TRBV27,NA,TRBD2,CASSSTLAGGPYEQYF,TGTGCCAGCAGTTCCACACTAGCGGGAGGGCCCTACGAGCAGTACTTC
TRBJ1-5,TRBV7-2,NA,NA,CASSLVEADQPQHF,TGTGCCAGCAGCTTAGTTGAGGCAGATCAGCCCCAGCATTTT
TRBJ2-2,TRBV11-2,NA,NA,CASSLTPAGNTGELFF,TGTGCCAGCAGCTTAACCCCGGCGGGAAACACCGGGGAGCTGTTTTTT
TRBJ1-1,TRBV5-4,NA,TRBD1,CASRPNRGMNTEAFF,TGTGCCAGCAGACCAAACAGGGGGATGAACACTGAAGCTTTCTTT
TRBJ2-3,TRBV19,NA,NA,CASSDRDTVF,TGTGCCAGTAGTGACCGGGACACGGTGTTT
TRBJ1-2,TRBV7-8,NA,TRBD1,CASSRGGGQGHNGYTF,TGTGCCAGCAGCAGAGGGGGGGGACAGGGTCATAATGGCTACACCTTC
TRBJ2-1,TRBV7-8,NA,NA,CASSLNSAVGGSYNEQFF,TGTGCCAGCAGCTTAAACTCAGCAGTGGGAGGCTCCTACAATGAGCAGTTCTTC
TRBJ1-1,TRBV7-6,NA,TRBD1,CASSWTGGTEAFF,TGTGCCAGCAGCTGGACAGGGGGCACTGAAGCTTTCTTT
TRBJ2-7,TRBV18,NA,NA,CASSPDSASWDEQYF,TGTGCCAGCTCACCTGACAGCGCCAGTTGGGACGAGCAGTACTTC
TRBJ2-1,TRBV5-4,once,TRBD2,CASSLFSGRTEQFF,TGTGCCAGCAGCTTGTTCAGCGGGAGGACTGAGCAGTTCTTC
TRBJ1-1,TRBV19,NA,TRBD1,CASSIIDRGLTEAFF,TGTGCCAGTAGTATTATCGACAGGGGGTTGACTGAAGCTTTCTTT
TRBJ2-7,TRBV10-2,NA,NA,CASTKGWGGDYEQYF,TGCGCCAGCACAAAGGGGTGGGGGGGCGACTACGAGCAGTACTTC
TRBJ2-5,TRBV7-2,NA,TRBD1,CASSLLTGAGETQYF,TGTGCCAGCAGCTTACTGACAGGGGCGGGTGAGACCCAGTACTTC
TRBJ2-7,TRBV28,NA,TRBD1,CASSLDRELAEQYF,TGTGCCAGCAGCCTAGACAGGGAGCTTGCCGAGCAGTACTTC
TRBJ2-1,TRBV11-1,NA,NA,CASSHRDAANEQFF,TGTGCCAGCAGCCACCGGGATGCAGCCAATGAGCAGTTCTTC
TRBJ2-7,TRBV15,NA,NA,CATSGGTAYEQYF,TGTGCCACCAGCGGCGGGACAGCCTACGAGCAGTACTTC
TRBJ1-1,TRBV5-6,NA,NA,CASSLGGRTEAFF,TGTGCCAGCAGCTTAGGAGGCCGTACTGAAGCTTTCTTT
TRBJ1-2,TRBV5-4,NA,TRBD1,CASSLGPQGSYGYTF,TGTGCCAGCAGCTTGGGGCCACAGGGGAGCTATGGCTACACCTTC
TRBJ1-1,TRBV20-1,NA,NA,CSARRTEAFF,TGCAGTGCTAGACGCACTGAAGCTTTCTTT
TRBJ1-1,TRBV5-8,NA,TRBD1,CASSWVTGGNTEAFF,TGTGCCAGCAGCTGGGTGACAGGGGGGAACACTGAAGCTTTCTTT
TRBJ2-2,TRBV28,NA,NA,CASSRTFGNTGELFF,TGTGCCAGCAGCCGGACTTTCGGGAACACCGGGGAGCTGTTTTTT
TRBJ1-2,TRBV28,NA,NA,CASRGGGRGYTF,TGTGCCAGCAGGGGCGGGGGTAGAGGCTACACCTTC
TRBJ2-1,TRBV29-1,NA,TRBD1,CSVEPTGVFEQFF,TGCAGCGTTGAACCTACAGGGGTATTTGAGCAGTTCTTC
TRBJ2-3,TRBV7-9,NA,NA,CASSFRLALSTDTQYF,TGTGCCAGCAGCTTTAGGCTAGCTCTGAGCACAGATACGCAGTATTTT
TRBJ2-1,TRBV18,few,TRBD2,CASSLSGTRGNEQFF,TGTGCCAGCTCACTCTCCGGGACTAGGGGCAATGAGCAGTTCTTC